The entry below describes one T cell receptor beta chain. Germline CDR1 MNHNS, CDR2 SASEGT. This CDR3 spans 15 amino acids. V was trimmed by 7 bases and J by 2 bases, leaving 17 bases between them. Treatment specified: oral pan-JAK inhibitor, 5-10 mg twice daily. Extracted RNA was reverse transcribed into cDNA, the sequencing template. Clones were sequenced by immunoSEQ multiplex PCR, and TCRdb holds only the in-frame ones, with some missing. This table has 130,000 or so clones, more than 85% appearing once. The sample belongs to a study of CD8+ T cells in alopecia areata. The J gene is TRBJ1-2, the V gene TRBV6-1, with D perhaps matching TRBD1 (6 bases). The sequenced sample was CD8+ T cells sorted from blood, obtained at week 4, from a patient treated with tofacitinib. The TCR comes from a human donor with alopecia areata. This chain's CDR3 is CASKVVITGNYGYTF. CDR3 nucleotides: TGTGCCAGCAAGGTTGTCATTACAGGGAACTATGGCTACACCTTC.